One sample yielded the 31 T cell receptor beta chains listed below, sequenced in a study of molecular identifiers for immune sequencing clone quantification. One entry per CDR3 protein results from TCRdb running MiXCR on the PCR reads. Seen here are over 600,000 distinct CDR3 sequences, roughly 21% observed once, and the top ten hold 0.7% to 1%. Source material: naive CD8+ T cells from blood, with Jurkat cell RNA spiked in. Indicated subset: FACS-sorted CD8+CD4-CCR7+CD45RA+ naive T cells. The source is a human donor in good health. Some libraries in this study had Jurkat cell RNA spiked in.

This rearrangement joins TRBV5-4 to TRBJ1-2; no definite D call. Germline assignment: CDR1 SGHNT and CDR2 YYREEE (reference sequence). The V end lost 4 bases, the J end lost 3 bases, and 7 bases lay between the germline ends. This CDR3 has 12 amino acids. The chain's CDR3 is CASSLDDYGYTF. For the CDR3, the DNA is TGTGCCAGCAGCCTGGACGACTATGGCTACACCTTC.

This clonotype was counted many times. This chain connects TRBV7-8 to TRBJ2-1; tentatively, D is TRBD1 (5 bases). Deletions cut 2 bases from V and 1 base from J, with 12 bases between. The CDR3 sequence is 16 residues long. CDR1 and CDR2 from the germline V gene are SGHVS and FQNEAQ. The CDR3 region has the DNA TGTGCCAGCAGCTTAAGGGGCGGCACGTCCTACAATGAGCAGTTCTTC. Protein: CASSLRGGTSYNEQFF.

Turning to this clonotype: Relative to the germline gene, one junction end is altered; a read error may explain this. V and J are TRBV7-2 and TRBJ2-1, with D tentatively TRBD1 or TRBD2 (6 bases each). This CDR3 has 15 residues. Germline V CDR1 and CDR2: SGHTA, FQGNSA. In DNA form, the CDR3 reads TGTGCCAGCAGCTTAGCGGGGGGCCCCTACAGTGAGCAGTTCTTC. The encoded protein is CASSLAGGPYSEQFF.

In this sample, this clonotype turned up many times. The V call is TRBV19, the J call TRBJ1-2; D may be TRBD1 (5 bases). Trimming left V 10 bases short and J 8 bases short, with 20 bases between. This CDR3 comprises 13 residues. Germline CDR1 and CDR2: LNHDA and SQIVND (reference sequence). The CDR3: CATTAGTVAGYTF. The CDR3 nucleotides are TGTGCCACCACAGCCGGGACCGTCGCCGGCTACACCTTC.

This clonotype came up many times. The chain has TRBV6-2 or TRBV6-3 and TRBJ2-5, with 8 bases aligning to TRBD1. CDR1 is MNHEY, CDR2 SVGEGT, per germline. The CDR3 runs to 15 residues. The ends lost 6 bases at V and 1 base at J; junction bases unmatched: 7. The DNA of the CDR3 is TGTGCCAGCAGCTCGGACAGGGTAGTCCAAGAGACCCAGTACTTC. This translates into CASSSDRVVQETQYF.

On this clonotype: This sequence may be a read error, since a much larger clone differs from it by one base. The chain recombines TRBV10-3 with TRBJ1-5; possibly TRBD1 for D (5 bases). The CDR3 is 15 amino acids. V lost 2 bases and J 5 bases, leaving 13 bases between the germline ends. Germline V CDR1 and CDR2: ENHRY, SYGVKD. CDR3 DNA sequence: TGTGCCATCAGTGAGGGGTCAGGGTACGATCAGCCCCAGCATTTT. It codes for CAISEGSGYDQPQHF.

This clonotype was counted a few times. The CDR3 reads CAWSSGNTDTQYF. Here the CDR3 DNA reads TGTGCCTGGAGTAGCGGGAACACAGATACGCAGTATTTT. The chain employs TRBV30 and TRBJ2-3; 7 nucleotides match TRBD2. The CDR3 totals 13 residues. V lost 2 bases and J lost 2; bases outside the gene matches: 1. The germline V gene has CDR1 GTSNPN and CDR2 SVGIG (reference sequence).

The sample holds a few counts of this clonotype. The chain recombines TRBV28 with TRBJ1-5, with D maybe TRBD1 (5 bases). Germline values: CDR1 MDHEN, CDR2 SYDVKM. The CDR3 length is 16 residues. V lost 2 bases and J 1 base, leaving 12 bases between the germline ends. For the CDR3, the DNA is TGTGCCAGCAGTTTACGGGGCAGGTTAAGCAATCAGCCCCAGCATTTT. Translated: CASSLRGRLSNQPQHF.

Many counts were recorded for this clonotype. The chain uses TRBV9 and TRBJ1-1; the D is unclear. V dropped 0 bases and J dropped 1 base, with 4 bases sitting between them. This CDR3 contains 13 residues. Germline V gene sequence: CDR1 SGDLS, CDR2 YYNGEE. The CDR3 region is CASSVAANTEAFF. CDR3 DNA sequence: TGTGCCAGCAGCGTAGCCGCGAACACTGAAGCTTTCTTT.

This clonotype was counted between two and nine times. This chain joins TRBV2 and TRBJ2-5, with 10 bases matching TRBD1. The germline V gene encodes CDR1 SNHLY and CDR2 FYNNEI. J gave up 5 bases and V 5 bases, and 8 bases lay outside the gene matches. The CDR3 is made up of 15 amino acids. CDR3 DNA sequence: TGTGCCAGCAGTTCGACAGGGGGCGAATCGGAGACCCAGTACTTC. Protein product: CASSSTGGESETQYF.

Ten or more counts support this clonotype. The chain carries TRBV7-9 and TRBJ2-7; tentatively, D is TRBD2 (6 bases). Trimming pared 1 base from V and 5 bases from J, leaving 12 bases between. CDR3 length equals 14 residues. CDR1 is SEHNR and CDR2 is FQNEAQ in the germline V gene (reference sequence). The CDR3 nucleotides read TGTGCCAGCAGCTTAGGCGGGGCGGGCAACGAGCAGTACTTC. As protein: CASSLGGAGNEQYF.

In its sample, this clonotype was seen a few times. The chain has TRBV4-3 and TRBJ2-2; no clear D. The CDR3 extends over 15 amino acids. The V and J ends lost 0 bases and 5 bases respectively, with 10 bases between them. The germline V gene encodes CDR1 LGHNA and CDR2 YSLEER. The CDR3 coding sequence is TGCGCCAGCAGCCAAGAATTAACTCTAACCGGGGAGCTGTTTTTT. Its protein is CASSQELTLTGELFF.

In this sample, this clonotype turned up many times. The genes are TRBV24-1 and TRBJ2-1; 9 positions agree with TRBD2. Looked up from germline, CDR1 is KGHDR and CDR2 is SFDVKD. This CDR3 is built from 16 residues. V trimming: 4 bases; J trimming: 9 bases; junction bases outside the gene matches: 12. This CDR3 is CATSDLASELAGEQFF. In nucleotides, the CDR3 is TGTGCCACCAGTGACCTTGCCTCTGAACTAGCGGGTGAGCAGTTCTTC.

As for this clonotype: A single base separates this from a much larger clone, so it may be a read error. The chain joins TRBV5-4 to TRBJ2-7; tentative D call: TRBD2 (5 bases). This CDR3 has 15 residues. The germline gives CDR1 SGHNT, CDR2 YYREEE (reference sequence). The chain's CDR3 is CPSSLGDGSSYEQYF. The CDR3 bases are TGTCCCAGCAGCTTGGGAGACGGAAGCTCCTACGAGCAGTACTTC.

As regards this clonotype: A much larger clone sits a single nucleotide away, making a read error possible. CDR3 sequence: CAISNTFGGHEQYF. The CDR3 DNA reads as TGTGCCATCAGCAATACCTTCGGGGGCCACGAGCAGTACTTC. The chain recombines TRBV11-2 with TRBJ2-7, with D perhaps being TRBD1 or TRBD2 (6 bases each). The CDR3 consists of 14 residues. CDR1 is SGHAT and CDR2 is FQNNGV in the germline V gene.

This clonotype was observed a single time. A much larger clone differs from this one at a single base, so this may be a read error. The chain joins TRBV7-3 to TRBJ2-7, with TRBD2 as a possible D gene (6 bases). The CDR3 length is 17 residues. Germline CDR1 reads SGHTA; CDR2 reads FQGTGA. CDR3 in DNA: TGTGCCAGCGGCTTAAGTTGGGGACTCTCGGTTGCCTACGAGCAGTACTTC. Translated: CASGLSWGLSVAYEQYF.

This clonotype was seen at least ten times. CDR3: CASSYEGTADTQYF. The DNA for the CDR3 is TGTGCCAGCAGTTACGAGGGTACGGCAGATACGCAGTATTTT. The chain is built from TRBV6-2 or TRBV6-3 and TRBJ2-3, with D maybe TRBD2 (5 bases). The germline V gene has CDR1 MNHEY and CDR2 SVGEGT. V was pared by 2 bases and J by 4 bases, with 10 bases between. The CDR3 is 14 amino acids.

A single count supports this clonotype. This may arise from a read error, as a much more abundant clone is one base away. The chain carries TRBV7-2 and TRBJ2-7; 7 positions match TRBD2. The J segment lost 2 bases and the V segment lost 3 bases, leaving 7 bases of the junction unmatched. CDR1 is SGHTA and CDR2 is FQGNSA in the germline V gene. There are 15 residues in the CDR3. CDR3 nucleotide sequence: TGTGCCAGCAGCTTCAGGGCGGGGGTCACCTACGAGCAGTACTTC. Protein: CASSFRAGVTYEQYF. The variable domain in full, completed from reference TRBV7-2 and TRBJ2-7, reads GAGVSQSPSNKVTEKGKDVELRCDPISGHTALYWYRQSLGQGLEFLIYFQGNSAPDKSGLPSDRFSAERTGGSVSTLTIQRTQQEDSAVYLCASSFRAGVTYEQYFGPGTRLTVT.

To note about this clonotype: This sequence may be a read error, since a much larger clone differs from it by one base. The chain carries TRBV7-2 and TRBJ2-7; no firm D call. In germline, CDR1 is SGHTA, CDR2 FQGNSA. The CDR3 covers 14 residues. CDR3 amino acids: CAGSLDSGVIEQYF. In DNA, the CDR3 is TGTGCCGGCAGCTTAGATAGTGGGGTCATCGAGCAGTACTTC.

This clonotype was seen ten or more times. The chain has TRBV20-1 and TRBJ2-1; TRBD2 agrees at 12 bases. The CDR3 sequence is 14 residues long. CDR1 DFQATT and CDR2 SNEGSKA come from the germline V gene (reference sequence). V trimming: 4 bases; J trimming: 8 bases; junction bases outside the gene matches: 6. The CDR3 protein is CSAILAGGPHEQFF. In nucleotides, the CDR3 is TGCAGTGCTATACTAGCGGGGGGCCCCCATGAGCAGTTCTTC.

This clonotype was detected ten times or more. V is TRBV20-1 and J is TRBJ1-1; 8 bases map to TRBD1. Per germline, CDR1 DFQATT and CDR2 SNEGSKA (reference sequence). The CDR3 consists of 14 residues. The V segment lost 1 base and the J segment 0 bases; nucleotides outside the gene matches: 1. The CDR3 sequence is CSARVRGLNTEAFF. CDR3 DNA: TGCAGTGCTAGAGTCAGGGGGCTGAACACTGAAGCTTTCTTT.

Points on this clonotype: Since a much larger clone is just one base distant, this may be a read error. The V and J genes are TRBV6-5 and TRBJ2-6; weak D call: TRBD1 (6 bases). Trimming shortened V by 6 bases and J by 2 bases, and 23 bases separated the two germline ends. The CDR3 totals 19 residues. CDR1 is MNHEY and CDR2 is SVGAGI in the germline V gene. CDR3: CASRPAWGREYPGANVLTF. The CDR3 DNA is TGTGCCAGCAGACCTGCTTGGGGGCGCGAGTATCCTGGGGCCAACGTCCTGACTTTC.

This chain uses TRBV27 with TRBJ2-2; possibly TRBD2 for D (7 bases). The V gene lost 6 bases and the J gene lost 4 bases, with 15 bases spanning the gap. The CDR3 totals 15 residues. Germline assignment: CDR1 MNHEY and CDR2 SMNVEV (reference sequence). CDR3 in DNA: TGTGCCAGCAGATTGGCGGGGGCTGCCACCGGGGAGCTGTTTTTT. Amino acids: CASRLAGAATGELFF.

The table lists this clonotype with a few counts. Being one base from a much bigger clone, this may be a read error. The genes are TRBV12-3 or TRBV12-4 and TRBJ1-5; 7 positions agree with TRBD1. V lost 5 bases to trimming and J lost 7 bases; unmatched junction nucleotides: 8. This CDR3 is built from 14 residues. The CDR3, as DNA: TGTGCCAGCAGTGTGGACAGGTCCGGGCAGCCCCAGCATTTT. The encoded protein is CASSVDRSGQPQHF.

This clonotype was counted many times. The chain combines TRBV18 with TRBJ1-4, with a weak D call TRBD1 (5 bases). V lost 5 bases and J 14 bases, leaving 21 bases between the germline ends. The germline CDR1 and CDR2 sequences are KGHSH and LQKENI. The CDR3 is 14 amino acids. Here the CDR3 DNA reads TGTGCCAGCTCAAGGGACGAGCCGTTACGGGGGCTGTTTTTT. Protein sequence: CASSRDEPLRGLFF.

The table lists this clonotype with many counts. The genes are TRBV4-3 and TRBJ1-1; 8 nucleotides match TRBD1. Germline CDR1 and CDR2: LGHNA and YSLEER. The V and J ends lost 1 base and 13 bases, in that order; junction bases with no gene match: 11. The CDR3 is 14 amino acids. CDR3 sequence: CASSQGSDRGVVFF. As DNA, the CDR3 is TGCGCCAGCAGCCAAGGTAGCGACAGGGGAGTAGTTTTCTTT.

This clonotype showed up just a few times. The CDR3 loop reads CASSFPRESTDTQYF. In nucleotides, the CDR3 is TGTGCCAGCAGTTTTCCGCGGGAAAGCACAGATACGCAGTATTTT. The J gene is TRBJ2-3, the V gene TRBV12-3 or TRBV12-4, with a possible D match to TRBD2 (6 bases). Trimming took 3 bases from V and 0 from J, leaving 10 bases between them. The CDR3 spans 15 residues.

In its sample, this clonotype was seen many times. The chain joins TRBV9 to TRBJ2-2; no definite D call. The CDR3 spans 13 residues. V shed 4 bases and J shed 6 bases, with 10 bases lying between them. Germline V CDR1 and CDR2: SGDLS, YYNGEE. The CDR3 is CASSHDVPGELFF. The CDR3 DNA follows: TGTGCCAGCAGCCATGACGTTCCCGGGGAGCTGTTTTTT. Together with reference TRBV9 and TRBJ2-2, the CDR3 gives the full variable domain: DSGVTQTPKHLITATGQRVTLRCSPRSGDLSVYWYQQSLDQGLQFLIQYYNGEERAKGNILERFSAQQFPDLHSELNLSSLELGDSALYFCASSHDVPGELFFGEGSRLTVL.

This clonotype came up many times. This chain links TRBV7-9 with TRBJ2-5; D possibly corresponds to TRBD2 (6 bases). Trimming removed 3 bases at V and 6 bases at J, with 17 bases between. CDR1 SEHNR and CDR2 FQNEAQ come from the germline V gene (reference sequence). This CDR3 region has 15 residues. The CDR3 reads CASSFLAPSPQTQYF. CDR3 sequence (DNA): TGTGCCAGCAGCTTCCTAGCGCCCAGCCCTCAGACCCAGTACTTC. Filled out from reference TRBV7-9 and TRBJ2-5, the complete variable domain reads DTGVSQNPRHKITKRGQNVTFRCDPISEHNRLYWYRQTLGQGPEFLTYFQNEAQLEKSRLLSDRFSAERPKGSFSTLEIQRTEQGDSAMYLCASSFLAPSPQTQYFGPGTRLLVL.

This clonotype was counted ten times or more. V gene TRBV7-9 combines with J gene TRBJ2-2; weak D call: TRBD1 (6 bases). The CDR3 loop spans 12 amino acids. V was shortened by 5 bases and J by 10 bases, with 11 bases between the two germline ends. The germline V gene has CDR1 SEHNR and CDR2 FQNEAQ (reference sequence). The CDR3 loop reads CASSPGTLELFF. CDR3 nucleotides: TGTGCCAGCAGCCCAGGGACACTGGAGCTGTTTTTT.

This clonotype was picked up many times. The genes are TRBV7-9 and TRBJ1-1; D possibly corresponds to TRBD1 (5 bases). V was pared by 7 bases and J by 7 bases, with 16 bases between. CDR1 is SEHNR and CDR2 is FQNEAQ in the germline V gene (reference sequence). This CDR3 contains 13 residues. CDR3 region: CASNTEHQGEAFF. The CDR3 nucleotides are TGTGCCAGCAACACCGAACACCAGGGTGAAGCTTTCTTT.